This T cell receptor (beta chain) was sequenced during a study of cytomegalovirus exposure and HLA in healthy donors (dated by TCRdb to the late 2010s). At the level of the whole study: In an earlier analysis of some 610 of the donors, 276 Gb of sequence data and 95 million to 130 million unique TCR beta sequences from 150 million to 200 million T cells were reported. Rather than using new phenotypic data, the later analysis identified candidate immune exposures from TCR beta sequences and from how often those sequences occurred across donors. A later analysis re-examined previously published TCR beta repertoires from more than 600 donors and added high-resolution HLA genotyping to investigate patterns of TCR occurrence. Every discovery cohort repertoire had been produced on one sequencing platform. Donor age, sex, ethnicity and CMV serostatus were collected together with the repertoire data. An earlier analysis of 500 to 650 of the donors applied high-throughput TCR beta sequencing to assess whether each TCR beta V gene segment acted as functional or pseudogenic. To predict cytomegalovirus infection status, the study combined high-throughput TCR immunosequencing, statistical association of individual TCRs with disease status, and machine learning. In a later genetic analysis, genome-wide SNP genotypes for about 55% of the 666 donors were used, and that subset was treated as a discovery cohort. The study aimed to test whether cataloging public T cell receptors could reveal signatures of past pathogen exposure. Because of strong linkage in the cohort, a handful of DR-DQ haplotypes were treated as single units for association and clustering. On average, 235,054 unique TCR beta nucleotide sequences were sequenced per donor among some 420 genotyped donors of the cohort, with roughly 18% of those sequences being non-productive. The study used immunosequencing to profile the T cell repertoires of hundreds of subjects and linked those repertoires to cytomegalovirus serostatus. The number of donors typed differed by locus, with 629-630 for A, B, C, DRB1 and DQB1, 522 for DQA1, over 600 for DPA1, and some 440 for DPB1. HLA typing included class I and class II loci at four-digit resolution. A separate validation cohort of approximately 120 different subjects was used in addition to the approximately 640-subject first cohort. An early release covering roughly 580 HLA-typed donors comprised approximately 300 gigabases of sequencing data and approximately 80 million unique TCR sequences. Of the roughly 410 genotyped donors, 70% to 90% were placed in the genetic ancestry cluster associated with self-reported Caucasian donors.

The library came from the immunoSEQ multiplex PCR assay. For the multiplex PCR, a mixture combining 60 forward primers for TCR Vbeta segments and 13 reverse primers for TCR Jbeta segments was used. The CDR3 region of rearranged TCR beta genes was amplified from genomic DNA by a multiplex PCR assay. On the Illumina HiSeq System, the amplified TCR beta libraries were sequenced as 87-base-pair reads. In the source study's methods: In a later analysis, some 80 million unique TCR beta chains were counted across the roughly 610 repertoires, and about 9.9 million of these chains were shared by at least two donors. Raw reads were error-corrected and collapsed into unique sequences by a nearest-neighbor algorithm in which closely related sequences were merged to remove PCR and sequencing errors. V, D and J gene segments were assigned by aligning CDR3 sequences to IMGT reference sequences. For a sequence to be retained, a match of at least six nucleotides to both a V gene segment and a J gene segment was required. Rearrangements were called productive when the CDR3 lacked stop codons and stayed in frame with V and J; all others were non-productive. Following IMGT convention, CDR3 was defined as the stretch from the second conserved V-encoded cysteine to the conserved J-encoded phenylalanine. Sequences without an unambiguous match to a single V gene segment were excluded from the earlier analysis of 500 to 700 of the donors. In an earlier analysis of 587 of the donors, a V segment was called functional when productive rearrangements were above 56.7%, and segregating when the standard deviation between donors exceeded 5%. A statistical classification framework was developed to diagnose cytomegalovirus status using the catalog of TCR beta chain sequences. V and J gene assignment, in a later analysis, came from comparing TCR nucleotide sequences with IMGT/GENE-DB human TR gene sequences. Using the TCRdist pipeline, a later analysis assigned CDR3 sequences along with most-parsimonious VDJ recombination scenarios. In a later analysis, each TCR beta chain was defined by its CDR3 amino acid sequence together with its V-gene family, and reads without a unique V-gene family were excluded. A later analysis removed 592 highly shared, low-generation-probability nucleotide sequences to deal with suspected cross-contamination and a sequencing artifact. In a later analysis, a clonal expansion index was calculated for each public chain from normalized within-repertoire ranks of inferred template counts. In a later analysis, generation probabilities were computed with a VDJ recombination model fitted to out-of-frame rearrangements, and the resulting probabilities were checked against IGoR. A later analysis scored TCR-TCR, TCR-HLA and TCR-CMV co-occurrence with hypergeometric tests, applying a repertoire-size bias correction to TCR pairs. To estimate false discovery rates, a later analysis permuted the HLA or CMV assignments 20 times. In a later analysis, co-occurring TCRs were grouped with DBSCAN, and TCRdist sequence similarity was added when clustering was performed within HLA-allele-positive subsets. Repertoires with fewer than 30,000 or more than 120,000 public chains were left out of co-occurrence clustering, as were about 5 repertoires with anomalous nucleotide sharing. As stored in TCRdb, this immuneACCESS dataset retains in-frame rearrangements with V and J assigned. A fraction of the clones does not appear; measured against another copy, unresolved V genes explain less than half of the discrepancy, and the remainder lacks a known reason. V and J calls and clone size are copied from that table; D and trimming were computed from the DNA. In this sample the table shows roughly 150,000 clones, nearly 85% of which occur a single time. The ten largest clones capture 3% to 3.5% of the sample.

The cohort consisted of 670 or so healthy bone marrow donors. Cohort members were all nominally healthy when sampled, although unrecorded immune exposures were likely present. The donor tested CMV seronegative and was one of the 352 seronegative cohort members. Each donor provided a peripheral blood sample, and peripheral blood mononuclear cells were used for TCR beta sequencing. The Qiagen DNeasy Blood Extraction Kit was used to extract genomic DNA from the blood cell samples. The CDR3 starts with the cysteine, ends with the phenylalanine, and has 16 residues. Only CDR3 DNA remains: 48 bases, in frame from the first base. The CDR1 and CDR2 encoded by the germline V gene are SGDLS and YYNGEE. Germline trimming amounts to 2 bases on V and 4 bases on J, with 8 as the count of junction bases outside the gene matches. Results and caveats for the whole study, not just this receptor: A group of highly shared sequence variants was considered likely to be a technical artifact of the sequencing pipeline. The classifier was reported to diagnose cytomegalovirus status with high specificity and sensitivity in both the original and validation cohorts. Across donors, most TCR sequences were observed very rarely, whereas some public TCRs were present in many individuals. Compared with the roughly 720-donor mean, donors in an Asian-associated ancestry cluster had fewer N-insertions in productive TCRs, according to a later genetic analysis. Linkage disequilibrium might explain the correlated functional status among segregating V segments, but an unknown experimental factor could not be ruled out. In a later analysis, the rate of TCR association differed among HLA loci, with DRB1 alleles having the most associated TCRs and HLA-C alleles having the fewest. Some IMGT-functional V segments, including TRBV6-2 and TRBV6-3, could not be distinguished by the 87-base-pair reads and were therefore excluded. In an earlier analysis of some 500 of the donors, most TCR beta V segments appeared in productive rearrangements about 87% or about 30% of the time, broadly matching IMGT annotations. Presence/absence analyses assumed roughly uniform sequencing depth across donors, an assumption that may not hold. A later analysis found that most CMV-associated TCR beta chains appeared HLA-restricted, with HLA associations seemingly driven largely by CMV exposure. For the cohort, immune exposure information was limited to CMV serostatus. A later analysis associated about 18,000 TCR beta sequences with specific HLA alleles at a false discovery rate of 0.05. In vitro tests confirmed that a few of the cytomegalovirus-associated TCR beta chains recognize cytomegalovirus antigens. When HLA alleles, especially DR and DQ, strongly co-occurred, TCR associations were difficult to assign to individual alleles. Over 15 rarely observed V segments, including chromosome 9 orphons, were excluded from the earlier analysis of a few hundred of the donors because counts were too low. Because some donors lacked HLA typing at each locus, the association tests relied only on the typed subset. This cohort had only TCR beta chains sequenced, and the lack of alpha or paired-chain data limited which features could be detected. A further reported finding was that TCR beta sequences accurately predicted the HLA-A and HLA-B alleles for most subjects in the first cohort. A later analysis found that HLA-associated TCR beta chains were more clonally expanded and had lower generation probabilities than equally common non-associated chains. A total of roughly 160 TCR beta chains were listed by the study as associated with cytomegalovirus. According to the authors, the approach could potentially be generalized to other disease states and immunological phenotypes. An association between a missense DCLRE1C variant and V-gene and J-gene trimming of TCR beta chains was found in a later genetic analysis and replicated in an independent cohort. Several of the top co-occurrence clusters appeared to be linked to parvovirus B19, influenza, CMV and Epstein-Barr virus, according to a later analysis.

A remark on this clone: It has no known antigen specificity. No much larger clonotype is one base removed from it; base qualities were not supplied.

The TCR originated in a male donor in good health and CMV-seronegative. The V and J segments used are TRBV9 and TRBJ1-2; TRBD1 matches 10 bases in the middle. What was sequenced was PBMCs. CDR3 loop: CASSVGPGTGAYGYTF. The sequenced DNA is TGTGCCAGCAGCGTCGGGCCCGGGACAGGGGCCTATGGCTACACCTTC.